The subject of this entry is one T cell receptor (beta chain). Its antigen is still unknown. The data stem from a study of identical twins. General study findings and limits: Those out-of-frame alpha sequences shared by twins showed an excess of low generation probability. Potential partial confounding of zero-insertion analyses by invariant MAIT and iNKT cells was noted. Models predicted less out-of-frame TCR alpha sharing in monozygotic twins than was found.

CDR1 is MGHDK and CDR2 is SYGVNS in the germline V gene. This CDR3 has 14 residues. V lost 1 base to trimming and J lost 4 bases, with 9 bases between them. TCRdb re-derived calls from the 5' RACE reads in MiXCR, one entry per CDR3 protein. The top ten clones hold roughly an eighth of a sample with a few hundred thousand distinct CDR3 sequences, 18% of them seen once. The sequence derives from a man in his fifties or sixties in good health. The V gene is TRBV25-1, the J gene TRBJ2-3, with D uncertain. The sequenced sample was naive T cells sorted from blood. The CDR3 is CASSELKTADTQYF. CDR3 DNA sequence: TGTGCCAGCAGTGAATTGAAAACCGCAGATACGCAGTATTTT.